This T cell receptor beta chain was observed in a study of blood T cell repertoires in COVID-19. Study at large: The origin of the acute and convalescent COVID-19 samples was the United States, Italy and Spain.

V lost 2 bases, J lost 6 bases, and 4 bases stayed unmatched. The CDR3 consists of 14 residues. Per the germline V gene, CDR1 is SQVTM and CDR2 is ANQGSEA. The sample holds a few counts of this clone. The method was immunoSEQ multiplex PCR; TCRdb's version includes in-frame clones alone and lacks a portion of them. The sample includes approximately 68,000 clones, more than 70% of them seen just once. V gene TRBV29-1 combines with J gene TRBJ2-3, with TRBD1 matching over 11 bases. The sample taken for sequencing was peripheral blood. The TCR was taken from a man in his 70s with active or convalescent COVID-19. The CDR3 loop is CSVELGQGGDTQYF. CDR3 DNA: TGCAGCGTTGAATTGGGACAGGGGGGGGATACGCAGTATTTT.